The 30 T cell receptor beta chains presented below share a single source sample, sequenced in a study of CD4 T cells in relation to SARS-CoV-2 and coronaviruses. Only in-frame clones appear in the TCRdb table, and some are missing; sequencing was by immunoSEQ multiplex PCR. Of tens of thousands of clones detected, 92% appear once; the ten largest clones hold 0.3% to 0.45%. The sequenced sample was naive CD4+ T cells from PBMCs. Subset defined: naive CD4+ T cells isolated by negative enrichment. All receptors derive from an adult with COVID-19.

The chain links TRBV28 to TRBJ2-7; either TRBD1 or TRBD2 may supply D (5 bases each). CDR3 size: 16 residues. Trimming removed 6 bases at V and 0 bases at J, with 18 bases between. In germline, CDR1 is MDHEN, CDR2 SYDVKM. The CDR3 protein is CASSLLEWGSSYEQYF. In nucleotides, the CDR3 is TGTGCCAGCAGCCTACTGGAGTGGGGGAGCTCCTACGAGCAGTACTTC.

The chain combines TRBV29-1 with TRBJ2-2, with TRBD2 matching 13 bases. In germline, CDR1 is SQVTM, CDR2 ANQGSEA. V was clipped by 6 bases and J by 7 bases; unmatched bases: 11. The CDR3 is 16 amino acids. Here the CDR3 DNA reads TGCAGCGTGCCCGGGACTAGCGGGGCAGGGGGCGGGGAGCTGTTTTTT. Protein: CSVPGTSGAGGGELFF.

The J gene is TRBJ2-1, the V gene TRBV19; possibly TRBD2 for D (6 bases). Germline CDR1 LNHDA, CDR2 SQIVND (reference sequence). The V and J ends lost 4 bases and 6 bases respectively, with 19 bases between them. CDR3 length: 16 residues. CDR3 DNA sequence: TGTGCCAGTAGTACGGGACGGGAGATCTCGGGCAATGAGCAGTTCTTC. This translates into CASSTGREISGNEQFF. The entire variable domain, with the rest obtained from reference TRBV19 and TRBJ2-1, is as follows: DGGITQSPKYLFRKEGQNVTLSCEQNLNHDAMYWYRQDPGQGLRLIYYSQIVNDFQKGDIAEGYSVSREKKESFPLTVTSAQKNPTAFYLCASSTGREISGNEQFFGPGTRLTVL.

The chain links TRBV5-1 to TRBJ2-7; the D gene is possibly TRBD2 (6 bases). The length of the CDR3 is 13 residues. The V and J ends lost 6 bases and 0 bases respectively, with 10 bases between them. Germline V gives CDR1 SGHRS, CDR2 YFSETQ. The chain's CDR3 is CASTAGASYEQYF. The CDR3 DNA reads TGCGCCAGCACAGCGGGTGCCTCCTACGAGCAGTACTTC.

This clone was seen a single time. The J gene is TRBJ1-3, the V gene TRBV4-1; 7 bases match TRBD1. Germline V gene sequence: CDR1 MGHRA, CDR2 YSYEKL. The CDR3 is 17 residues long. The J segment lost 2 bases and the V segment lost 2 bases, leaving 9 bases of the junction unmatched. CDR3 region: CASSQTLYRGAGNTIYF. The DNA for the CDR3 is TGCGCCAGCAGCCAAACCCTATACAGGGGTGCTGGAAACACCATATATTTT.

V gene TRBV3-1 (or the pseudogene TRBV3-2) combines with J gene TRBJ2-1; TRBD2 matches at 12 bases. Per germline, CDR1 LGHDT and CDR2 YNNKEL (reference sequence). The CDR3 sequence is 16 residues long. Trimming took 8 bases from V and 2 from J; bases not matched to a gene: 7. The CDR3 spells CASASSGRGAYNEQFF. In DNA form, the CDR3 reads TGTGCCAGCGCCTCTAGCGGGAGGGGGGCCTACAATGAGCAGTTCTTC.

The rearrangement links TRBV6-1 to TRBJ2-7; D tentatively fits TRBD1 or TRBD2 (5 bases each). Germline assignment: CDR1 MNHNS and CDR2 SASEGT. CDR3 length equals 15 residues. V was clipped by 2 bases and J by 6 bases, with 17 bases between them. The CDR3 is CASSERAGAHREQYF. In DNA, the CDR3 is TGTGCCAGCAGTGAAAGGGCCGGGGCCCATCGCGAGCAGTACTTC.

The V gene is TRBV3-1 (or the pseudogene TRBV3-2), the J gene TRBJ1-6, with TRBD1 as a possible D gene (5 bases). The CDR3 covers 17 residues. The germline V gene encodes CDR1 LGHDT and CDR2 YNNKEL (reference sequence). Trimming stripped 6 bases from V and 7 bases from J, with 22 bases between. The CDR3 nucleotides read TGTGCCAGCAGACCTTCTATGGCTGGCAGGGCGAATTCACCCCTCCACTTT. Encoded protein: CASRPSMAGRANSPLHF.

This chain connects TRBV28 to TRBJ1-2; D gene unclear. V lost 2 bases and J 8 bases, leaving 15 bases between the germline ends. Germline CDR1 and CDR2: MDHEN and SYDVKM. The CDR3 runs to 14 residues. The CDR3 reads CASSLKGKVYGYTF. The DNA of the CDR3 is TGTGCCAGCAGTTTAAAAGGGAAGGTCTACGGCTACACCTTC.

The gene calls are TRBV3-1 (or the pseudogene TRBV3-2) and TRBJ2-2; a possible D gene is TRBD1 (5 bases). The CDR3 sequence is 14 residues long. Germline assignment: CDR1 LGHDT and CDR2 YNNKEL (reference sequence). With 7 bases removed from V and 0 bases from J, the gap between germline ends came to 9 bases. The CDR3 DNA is TGTGCCAGCATTGGCAGGGCGAACACCGGGGAGCTGTTTTTT. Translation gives CASIGRANTGELFF.

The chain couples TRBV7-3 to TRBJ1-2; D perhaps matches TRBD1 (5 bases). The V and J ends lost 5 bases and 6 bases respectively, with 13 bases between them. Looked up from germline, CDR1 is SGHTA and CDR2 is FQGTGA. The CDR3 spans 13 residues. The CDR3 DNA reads TGTGCCAGCAGCCGCAGGGTTGGGGATGGCTACACCTTC. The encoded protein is CASSRRVGDGYTF.

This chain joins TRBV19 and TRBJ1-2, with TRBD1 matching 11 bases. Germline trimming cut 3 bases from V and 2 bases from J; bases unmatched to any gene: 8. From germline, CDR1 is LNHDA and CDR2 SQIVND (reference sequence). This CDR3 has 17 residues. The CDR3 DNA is TGTGCCAGTAGTATCCCCCTTTGGACAGGGGGCAACTATGGCTACACCTTC. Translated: CASSIPLWTGGNYGYTF.

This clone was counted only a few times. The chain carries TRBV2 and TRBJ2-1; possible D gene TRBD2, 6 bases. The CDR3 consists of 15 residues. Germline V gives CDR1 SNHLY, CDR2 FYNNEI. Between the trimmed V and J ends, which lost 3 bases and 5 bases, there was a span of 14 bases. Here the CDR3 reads CASSEMGEANNEQFF. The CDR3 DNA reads TGTGCCAGCAGTGAGATGGGGGAGGCGAACAATGAGCAGTTCTTC.

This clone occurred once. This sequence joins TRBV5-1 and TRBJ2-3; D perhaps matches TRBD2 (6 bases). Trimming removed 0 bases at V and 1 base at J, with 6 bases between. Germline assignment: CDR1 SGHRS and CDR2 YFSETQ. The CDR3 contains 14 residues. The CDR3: CASSLAGGTDTQYF. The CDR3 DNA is TGCGCCAGCAGCTTGGCGGGGGGCACAGATACGCAGTATTTT.

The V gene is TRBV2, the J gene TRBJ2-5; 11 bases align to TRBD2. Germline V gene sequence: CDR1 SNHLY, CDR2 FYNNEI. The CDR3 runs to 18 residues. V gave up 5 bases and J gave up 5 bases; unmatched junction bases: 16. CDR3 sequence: CASSRGALAGGLGETQYF. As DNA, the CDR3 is TGTGCCAGCAGTAGGGGGGCGCTAGCGGGAGGACTGGGTGAGACCCAGTACTTC.

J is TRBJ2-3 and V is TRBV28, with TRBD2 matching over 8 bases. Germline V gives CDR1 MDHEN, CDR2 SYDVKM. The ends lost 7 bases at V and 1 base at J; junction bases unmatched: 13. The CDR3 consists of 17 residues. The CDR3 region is CASTRRGAGARTDTQYF. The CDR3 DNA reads TGTGCCAGCACCCGGAGAGGAGCGGGAGCTCGCACAGATACGCAGTATTTT.

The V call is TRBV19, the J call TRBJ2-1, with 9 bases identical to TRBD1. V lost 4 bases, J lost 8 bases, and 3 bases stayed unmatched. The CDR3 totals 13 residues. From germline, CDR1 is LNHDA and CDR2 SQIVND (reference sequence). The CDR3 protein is CASSTRTGDEQFF. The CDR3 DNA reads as TGTGCCAGTAGTACACGGACAGGGGATGAGCAGTTCTTC.

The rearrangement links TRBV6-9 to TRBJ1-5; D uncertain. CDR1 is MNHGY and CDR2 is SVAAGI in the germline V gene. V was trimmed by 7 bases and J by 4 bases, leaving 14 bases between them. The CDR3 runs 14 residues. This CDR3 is CASTPGPTNQPQHF. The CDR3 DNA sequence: TGTGCCAGCACCCCGGGCCCAACGAATCAGCCCCAGCATTTT.

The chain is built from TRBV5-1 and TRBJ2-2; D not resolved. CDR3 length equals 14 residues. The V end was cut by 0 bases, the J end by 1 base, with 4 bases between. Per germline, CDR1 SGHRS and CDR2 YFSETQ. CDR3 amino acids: CASSLDGNTGELFF. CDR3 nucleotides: TGCGCCAGCAGCTTGGATGGGAACACCGGGGAGCTGTTTTTT. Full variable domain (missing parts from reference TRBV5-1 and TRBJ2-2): KAGVTQTPRYLIKTRGQQVTLSCSPISGHRSVSWYQQTPGQGLQFLFEYFSETQRNKGNFPGRFSGRQFSNSRSEMNVSTLELGDSALYLCASSLDGNTGELFFGEGSRLTVL.

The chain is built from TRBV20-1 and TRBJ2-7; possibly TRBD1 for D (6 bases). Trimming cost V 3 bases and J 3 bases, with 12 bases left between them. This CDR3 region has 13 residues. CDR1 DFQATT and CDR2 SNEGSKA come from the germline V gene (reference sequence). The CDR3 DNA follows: TGCAGTGCTAGTTGGGACATAGACTACGAGCAGTACTTC. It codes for CSASWDIDYEQYF.

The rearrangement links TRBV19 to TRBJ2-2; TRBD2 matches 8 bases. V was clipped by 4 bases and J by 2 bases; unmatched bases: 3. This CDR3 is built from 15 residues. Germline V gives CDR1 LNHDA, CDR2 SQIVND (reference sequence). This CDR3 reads CASSRAGVNTGELFF. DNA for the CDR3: TGTGCCAGTAGTAGAGCGGGAGTAAACACCGGGGAGCTGTTTTTT.

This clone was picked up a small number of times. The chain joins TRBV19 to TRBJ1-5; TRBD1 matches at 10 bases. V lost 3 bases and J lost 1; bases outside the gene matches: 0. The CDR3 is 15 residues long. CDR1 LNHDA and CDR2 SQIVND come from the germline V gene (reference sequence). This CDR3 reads CASSMTGGSNQPQHF. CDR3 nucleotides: TGTGCCAGTAGTATGACAGGGGGCAGCAATCAGCCCCAGCATTTT.

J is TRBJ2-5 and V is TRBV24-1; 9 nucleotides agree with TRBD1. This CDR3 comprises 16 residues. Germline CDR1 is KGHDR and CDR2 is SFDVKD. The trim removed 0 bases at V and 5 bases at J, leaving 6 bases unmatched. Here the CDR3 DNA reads TGTGCCACCAGTGATTTGAGGACAGGGGAATCGGAGACCCAGTACTTC. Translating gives CATSDLRTGESETQYF.

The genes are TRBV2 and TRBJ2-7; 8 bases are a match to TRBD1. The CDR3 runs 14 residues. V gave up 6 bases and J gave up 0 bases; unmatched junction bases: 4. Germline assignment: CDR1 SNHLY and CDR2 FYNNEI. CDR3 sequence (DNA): TGTGCCAGCAGAGAGGACAGGGACTCCTACGAGCAGTACTTC. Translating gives CASREDRDSYEQYF.

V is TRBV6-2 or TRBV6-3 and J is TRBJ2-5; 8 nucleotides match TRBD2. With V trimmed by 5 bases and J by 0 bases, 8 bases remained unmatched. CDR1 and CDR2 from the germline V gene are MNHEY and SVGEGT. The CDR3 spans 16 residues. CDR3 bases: TGTGCCAGCAGTCCCGGGACTAGGAAATACCAAGAGACCCAGTACTTC. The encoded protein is CASSPGTRKYQETQYF.

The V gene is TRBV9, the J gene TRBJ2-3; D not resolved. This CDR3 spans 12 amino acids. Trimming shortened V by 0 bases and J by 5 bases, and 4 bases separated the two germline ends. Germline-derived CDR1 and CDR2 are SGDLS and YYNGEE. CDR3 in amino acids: CASSVEQDTQYF. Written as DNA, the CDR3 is TGTGCCAGCAGCGTAGAGCAAGATACGCAGTATTTT.

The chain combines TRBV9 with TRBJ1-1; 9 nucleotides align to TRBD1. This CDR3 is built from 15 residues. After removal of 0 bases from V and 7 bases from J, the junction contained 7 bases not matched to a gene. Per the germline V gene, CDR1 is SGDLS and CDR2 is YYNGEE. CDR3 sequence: CASSVDGQGIREAFF. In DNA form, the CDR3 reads TGTGCCAGCAGCGTAGATGGACAGGGGATACGTGAAGCTTTCTTT.

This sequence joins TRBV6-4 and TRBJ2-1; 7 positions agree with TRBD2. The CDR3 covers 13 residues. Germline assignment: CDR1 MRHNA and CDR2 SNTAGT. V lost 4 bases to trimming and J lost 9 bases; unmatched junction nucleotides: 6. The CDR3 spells CASSGTRYGEQFF. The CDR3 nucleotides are TGTGCCAGCAGTGGGACTAGGTACGGTGAGCAGTTCTTC.

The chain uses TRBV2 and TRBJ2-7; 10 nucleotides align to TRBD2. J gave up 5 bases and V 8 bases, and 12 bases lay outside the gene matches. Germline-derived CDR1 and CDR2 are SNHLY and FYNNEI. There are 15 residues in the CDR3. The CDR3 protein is CASLRGSGRANEQYF. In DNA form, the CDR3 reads TGTGCCAGCCTACGTGGGAGCGGGAGGGCCAACGAGCAGTACTTC. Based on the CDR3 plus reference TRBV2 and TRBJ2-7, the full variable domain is EPEVTQTPSHQVTQMGQEVILRCVPISNHLYFYWYRQILGQKVEFLVSFYNNEISEKSEIFDDQFSVERPDGSNFTLKIRSTKLEDSAMYFCASLRGSGRANEQYFGPGTRLTVT.

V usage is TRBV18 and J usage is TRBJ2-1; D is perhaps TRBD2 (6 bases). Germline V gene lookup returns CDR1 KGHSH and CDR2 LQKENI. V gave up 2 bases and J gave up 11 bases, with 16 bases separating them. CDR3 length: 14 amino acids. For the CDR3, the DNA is TGTGCCAGCTCACCAACTTCTCGGGACTCCCAGCAGTTCTTC. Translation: CASSPTSRDSQQFF.